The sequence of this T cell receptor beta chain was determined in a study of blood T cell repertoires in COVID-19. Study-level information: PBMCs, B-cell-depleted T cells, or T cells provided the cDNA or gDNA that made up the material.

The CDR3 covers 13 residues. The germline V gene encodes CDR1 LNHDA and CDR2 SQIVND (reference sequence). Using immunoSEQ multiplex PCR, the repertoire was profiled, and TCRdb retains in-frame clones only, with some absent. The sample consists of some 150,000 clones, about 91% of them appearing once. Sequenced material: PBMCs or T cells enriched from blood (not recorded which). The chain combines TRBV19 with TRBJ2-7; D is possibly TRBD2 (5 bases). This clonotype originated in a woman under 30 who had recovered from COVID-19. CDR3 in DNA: TGTATCCGGGAACGAGAACTACCGTACGAGCAGTACTTC. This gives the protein CIRERELPYEQYF.